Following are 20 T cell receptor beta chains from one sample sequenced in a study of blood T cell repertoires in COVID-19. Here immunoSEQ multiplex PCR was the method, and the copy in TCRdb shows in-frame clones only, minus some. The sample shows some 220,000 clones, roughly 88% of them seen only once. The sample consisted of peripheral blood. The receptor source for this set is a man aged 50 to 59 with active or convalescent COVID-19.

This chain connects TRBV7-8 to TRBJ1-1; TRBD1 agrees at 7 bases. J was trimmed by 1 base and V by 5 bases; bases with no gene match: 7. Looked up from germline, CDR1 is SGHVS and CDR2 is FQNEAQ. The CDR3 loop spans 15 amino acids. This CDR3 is CASSEGYRGNTEAFF. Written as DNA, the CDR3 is TGTGCCAGCAGCGAAGGATACAGGGGGAACACTGAAGCTTTCTTT.

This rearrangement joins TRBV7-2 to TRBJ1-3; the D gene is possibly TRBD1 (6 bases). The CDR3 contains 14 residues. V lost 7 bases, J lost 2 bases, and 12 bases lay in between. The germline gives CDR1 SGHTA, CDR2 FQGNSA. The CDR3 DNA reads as TGTGCCAGCACGATAGGGACAACTGGAAACACCATATATTTT. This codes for CASTIGTTGNTIYF.

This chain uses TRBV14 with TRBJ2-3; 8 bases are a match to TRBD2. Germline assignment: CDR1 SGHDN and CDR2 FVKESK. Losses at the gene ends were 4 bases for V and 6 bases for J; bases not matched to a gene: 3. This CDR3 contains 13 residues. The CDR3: CASSPGLVDTQYF. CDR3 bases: TGTGCCAGCAGCCCGGGACTAGTTGATACGCAGTATTTT. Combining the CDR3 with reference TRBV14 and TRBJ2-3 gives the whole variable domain EAGVTQFPSHSVIEKGQTVTLRCDPISGHDNLYWYRRVMGKEIKFLLHFVKESKQDESGMPNNRFLAERTGGTYSTLKVQPAELEDSGVYFCASSPGLVDTQYFGPGTRLTVL.

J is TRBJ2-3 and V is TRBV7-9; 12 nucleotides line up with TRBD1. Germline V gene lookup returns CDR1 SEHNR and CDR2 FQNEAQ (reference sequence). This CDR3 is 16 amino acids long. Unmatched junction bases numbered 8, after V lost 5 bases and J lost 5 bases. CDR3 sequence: CASSPMGTGGQDTQYF. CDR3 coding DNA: TGTGCCAGCAGCCCTATGGGGACAGGGGGCCAAGATACGCAGTATTTT.

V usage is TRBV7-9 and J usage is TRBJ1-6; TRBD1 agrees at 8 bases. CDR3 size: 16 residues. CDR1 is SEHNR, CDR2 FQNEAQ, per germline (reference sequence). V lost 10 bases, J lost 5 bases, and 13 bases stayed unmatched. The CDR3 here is CATHPPGTGDNSPLHF. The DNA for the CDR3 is TGTGCCACCCACCCGCCCGGGACAGGCGATAATTCACCCCTCCACTTT.

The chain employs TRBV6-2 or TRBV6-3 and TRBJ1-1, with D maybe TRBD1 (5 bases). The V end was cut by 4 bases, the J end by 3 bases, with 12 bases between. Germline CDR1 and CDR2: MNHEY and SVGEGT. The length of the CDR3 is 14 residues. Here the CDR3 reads CASSSPHRYTEAFF. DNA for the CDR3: TGTGCCAGCAGTTCTCCCCACAGGTACACTGAAGCTTTCTTT.

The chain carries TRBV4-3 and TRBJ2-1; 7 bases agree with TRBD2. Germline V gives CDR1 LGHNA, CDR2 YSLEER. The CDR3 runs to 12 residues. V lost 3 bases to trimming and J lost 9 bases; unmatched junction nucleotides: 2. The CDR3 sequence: CASSHGEGEQFF. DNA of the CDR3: TGCGCCAGCAGCCACGGGGAGGGTGAGCAGTTCTTC.

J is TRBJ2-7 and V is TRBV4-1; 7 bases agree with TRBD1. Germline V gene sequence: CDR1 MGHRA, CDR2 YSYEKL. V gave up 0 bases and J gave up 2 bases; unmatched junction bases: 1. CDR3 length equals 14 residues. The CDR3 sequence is CASSQDDRAYEQYF. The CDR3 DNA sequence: TGCGCCAGCAGCCAAGACGACAGGGCCTACGAGCAGTACTTC.

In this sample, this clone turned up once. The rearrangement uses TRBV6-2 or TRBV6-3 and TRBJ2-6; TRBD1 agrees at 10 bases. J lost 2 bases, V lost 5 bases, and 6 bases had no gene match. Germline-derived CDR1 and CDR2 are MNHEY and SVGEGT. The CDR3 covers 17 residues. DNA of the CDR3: TGTGCCAGCAGTCAATCCGGGACAGGGGCTGGGGCCAACGTCCTGACTTTC. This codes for CASSQSGTGAGANVLTF.

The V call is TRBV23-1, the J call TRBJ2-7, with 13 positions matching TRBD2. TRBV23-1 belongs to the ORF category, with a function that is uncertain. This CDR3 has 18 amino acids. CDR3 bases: TGCGCATTGGGGACCGGGACTAGCGGGATGACTAACTCCTACGAGCAGTACTTC. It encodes CALGTGTSGMTNSYEQYF.

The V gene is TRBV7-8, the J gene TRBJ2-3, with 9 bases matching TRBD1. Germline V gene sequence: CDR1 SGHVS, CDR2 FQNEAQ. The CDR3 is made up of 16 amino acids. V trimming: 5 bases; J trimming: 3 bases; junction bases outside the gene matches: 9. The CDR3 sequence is CASSPTGGRRTDTQYF. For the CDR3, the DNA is TGTGCCAGCAGCCCAACAGGGGGCAGGAGGACAGATACGCAGTATTTT.

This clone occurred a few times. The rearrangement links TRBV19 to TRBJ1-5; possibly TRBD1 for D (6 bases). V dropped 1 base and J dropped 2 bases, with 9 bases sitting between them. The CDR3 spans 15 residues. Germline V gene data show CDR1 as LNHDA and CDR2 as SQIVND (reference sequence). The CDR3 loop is CASSIGPGGNQPQHF. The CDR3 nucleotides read TGTGCCAGTAGTATAGGGCCAGGGGGCAATCAGCCCCAGCATTTT. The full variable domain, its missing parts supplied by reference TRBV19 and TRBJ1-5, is DGGITQSPKYLFRKEGQNVTLSCEQNLNHDAMYWYRQDPGQGLRLIYYSQIVNDFQKGDIAEGYSVSREKKESFPLTVTSAQKNPTAFYLCASSIGPGGNQPQHFGDGTRLSIL.

CDR3 nucleotides: TGTGCCAGCAGTTACCCGGGACGTGCAGGGGGCCACACCATATATTTT. Protein sequence: CASSYPGRAGGHTIYF. The chain combines TRBV6-2 or TRBV6-3 with TRBJ1-3, with TRBD1 identical over 8 bases. V was clipped by 2 bases and J by 8 bases; unmatched bases: 11. Germline values: CDR1 MNHEY, CDR2 SVGEGT. The CDR3 has 16 residues.

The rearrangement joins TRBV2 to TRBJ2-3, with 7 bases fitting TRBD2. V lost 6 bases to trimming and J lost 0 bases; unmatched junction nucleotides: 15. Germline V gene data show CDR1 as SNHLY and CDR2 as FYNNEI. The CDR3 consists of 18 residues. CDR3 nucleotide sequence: TGTGCCAGCAGGCCCAATAGAGGGGCTAGCGGTAGCACAGATACGCAGTATTTT. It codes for CASRPNRGASGSTDTQYF.

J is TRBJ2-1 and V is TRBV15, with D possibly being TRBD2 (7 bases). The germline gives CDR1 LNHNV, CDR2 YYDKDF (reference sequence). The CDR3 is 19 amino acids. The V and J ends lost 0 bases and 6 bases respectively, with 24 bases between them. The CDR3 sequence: CATSRDPGGGRGPTNEQFF. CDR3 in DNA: TGTGCCACCAGCAGAGACCCCGGGGGTGGGCGGGGGCCAACCAATGAGCAGTTCTTC. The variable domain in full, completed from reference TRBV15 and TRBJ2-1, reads DAMVIQNPRYQVTQFGKPVTLSCSQTLNHNVMYWYQQKSSQAPKLLFHYYDKDFNNEADTPDNFQSRRPNTSFCFLDIRSPGLGDTAMYLCATSRDPGGGRGPTNEQFFGPGTRLTVL.

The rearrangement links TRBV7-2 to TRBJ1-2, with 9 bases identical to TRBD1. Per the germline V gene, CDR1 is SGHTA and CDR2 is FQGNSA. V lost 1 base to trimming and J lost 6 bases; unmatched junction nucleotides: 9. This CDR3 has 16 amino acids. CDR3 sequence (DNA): TGTGCCAGCAGCTTAGTCCCGGGACAGGGAATTCATGGCTACACCTTC. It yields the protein CASSLVPGQGIHGYTF.

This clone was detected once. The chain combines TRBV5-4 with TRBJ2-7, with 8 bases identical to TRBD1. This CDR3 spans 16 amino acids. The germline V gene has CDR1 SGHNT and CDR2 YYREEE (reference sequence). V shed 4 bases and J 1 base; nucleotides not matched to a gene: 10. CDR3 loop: CASSLSGTGWSYEQYV. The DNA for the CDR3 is TGTGCCAGCAGCCTCTCCGGGACAGGATGGTCCTACGAGCAGTACGTC.

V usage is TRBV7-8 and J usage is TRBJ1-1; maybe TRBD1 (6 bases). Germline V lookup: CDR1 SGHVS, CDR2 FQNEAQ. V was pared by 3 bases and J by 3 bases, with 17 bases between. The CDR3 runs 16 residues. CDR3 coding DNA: TGTGCCAGCAGCTTCGGACAGTGGATAGAGTACACTGAAGCTTTCTTT. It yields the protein CASSFGQWIEYTEAFF.

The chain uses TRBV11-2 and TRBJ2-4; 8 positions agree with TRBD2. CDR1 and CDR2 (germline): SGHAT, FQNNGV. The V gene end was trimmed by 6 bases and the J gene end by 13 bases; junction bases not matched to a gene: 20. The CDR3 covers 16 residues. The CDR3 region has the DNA TGTGCCAGCAGTTCAAAGTGGGGACTAGAAATGAAAGGGCAGTACTTC. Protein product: CASSSKWGLEMKGQYF.

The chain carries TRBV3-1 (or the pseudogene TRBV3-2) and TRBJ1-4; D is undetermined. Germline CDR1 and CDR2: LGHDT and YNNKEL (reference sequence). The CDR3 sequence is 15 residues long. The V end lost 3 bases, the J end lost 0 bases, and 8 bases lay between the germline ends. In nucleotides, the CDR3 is TGTGCCAGCAGCCATACAGTTGCAACTAATGAAAAACTGTTTTTT. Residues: CASSHTVATNEKLFF.